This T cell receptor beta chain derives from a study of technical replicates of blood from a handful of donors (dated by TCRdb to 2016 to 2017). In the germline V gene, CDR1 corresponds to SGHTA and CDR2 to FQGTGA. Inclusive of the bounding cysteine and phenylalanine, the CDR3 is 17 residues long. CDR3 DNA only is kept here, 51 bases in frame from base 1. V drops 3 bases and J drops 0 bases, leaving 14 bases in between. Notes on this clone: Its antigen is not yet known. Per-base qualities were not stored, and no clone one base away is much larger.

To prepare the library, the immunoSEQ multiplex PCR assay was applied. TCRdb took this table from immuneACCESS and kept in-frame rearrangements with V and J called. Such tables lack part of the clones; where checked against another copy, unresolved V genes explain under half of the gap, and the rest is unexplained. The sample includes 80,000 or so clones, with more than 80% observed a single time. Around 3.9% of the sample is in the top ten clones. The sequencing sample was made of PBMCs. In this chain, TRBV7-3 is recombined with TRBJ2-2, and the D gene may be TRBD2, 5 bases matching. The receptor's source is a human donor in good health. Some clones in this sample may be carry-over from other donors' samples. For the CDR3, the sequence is CASSFDYRSANTGELFF. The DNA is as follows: TGTGCCAGCAGCTTTGACTATCGGTCGGCGAACACCGGGGAGCTGTTTTTT.